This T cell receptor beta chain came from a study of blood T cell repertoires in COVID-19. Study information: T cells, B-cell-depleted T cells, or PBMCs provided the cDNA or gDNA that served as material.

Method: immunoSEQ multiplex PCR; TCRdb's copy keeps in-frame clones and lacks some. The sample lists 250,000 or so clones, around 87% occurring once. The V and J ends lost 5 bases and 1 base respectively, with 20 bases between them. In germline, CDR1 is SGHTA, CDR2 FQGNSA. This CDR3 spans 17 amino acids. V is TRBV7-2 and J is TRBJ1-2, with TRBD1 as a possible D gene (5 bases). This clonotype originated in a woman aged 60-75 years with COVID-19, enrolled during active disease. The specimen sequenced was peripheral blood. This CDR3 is CASSLWVRQNDNYGYTF. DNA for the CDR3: TGTGCCAGCAGCCTATGGGTGCGACAGAATGATAACTATGGCTACACCTTC. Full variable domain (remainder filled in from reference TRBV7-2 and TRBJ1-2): GAGVSQSPSNKVTEKGKDVELRCDPISGHTALYWYRQSLGQGLEFLIYFQGNSAPDKSGLPSDRFSAERTGGSVSTLTIQRTQQEDSAVYLCASSLWVRQNDNYGYTFGSGTRLTVV.